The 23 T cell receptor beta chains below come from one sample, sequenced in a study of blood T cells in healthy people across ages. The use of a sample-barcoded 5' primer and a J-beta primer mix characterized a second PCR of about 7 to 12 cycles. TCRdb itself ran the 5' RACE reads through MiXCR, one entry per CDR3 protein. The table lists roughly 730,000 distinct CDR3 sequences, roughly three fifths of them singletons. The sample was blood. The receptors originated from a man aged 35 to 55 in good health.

The CDR3: CASSPFGWAYEQYF. CDR3 bases: TGTGCCAGCAGCCCTTTCGGGTGGGCATACGAGCAGTACTTC. The chain combines TRBV6-2 or TRBV6-3 with TRBJ2-7; D is ambiguous. CDR3 length equals 14 residues. V lost 6 bases, J lost 4 bases, and 16 bases lay in between. CDR1 is MNHEY, CDR2 SVGEGT, per germline.

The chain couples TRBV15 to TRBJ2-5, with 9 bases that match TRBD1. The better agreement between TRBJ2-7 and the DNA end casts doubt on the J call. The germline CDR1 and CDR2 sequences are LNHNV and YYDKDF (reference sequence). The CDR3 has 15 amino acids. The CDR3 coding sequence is TGTGCCACCAGCAGAGCCGGGACAGGGTCAACCGAGCAGTACTTC. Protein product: CATSRAGTGSTEQYF.

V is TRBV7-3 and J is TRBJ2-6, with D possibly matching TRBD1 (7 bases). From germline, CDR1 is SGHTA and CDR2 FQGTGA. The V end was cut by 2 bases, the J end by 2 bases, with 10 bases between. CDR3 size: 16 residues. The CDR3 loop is CASSLGGGTGANVLTF. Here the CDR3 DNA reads TGTGCCAGCAGCTTAGGAGGGGGCACTGGGGCCAACGTCCTGACTTTC.

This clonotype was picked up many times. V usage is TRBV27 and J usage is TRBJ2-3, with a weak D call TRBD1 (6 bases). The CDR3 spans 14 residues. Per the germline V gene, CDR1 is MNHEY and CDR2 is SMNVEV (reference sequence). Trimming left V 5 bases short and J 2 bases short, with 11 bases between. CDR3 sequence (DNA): TGTGCCAGCAGTGGACAGAGATTCACAGATACGCAGTATTTT. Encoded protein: CASSGQRFTDTQYF.

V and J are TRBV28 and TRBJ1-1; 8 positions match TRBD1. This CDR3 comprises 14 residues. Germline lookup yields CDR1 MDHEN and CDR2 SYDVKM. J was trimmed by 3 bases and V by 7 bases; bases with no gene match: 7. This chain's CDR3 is CASTTGQGYTEAFF. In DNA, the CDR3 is TGTGCCAGCACCACAGGACAGGGATACACTGAAGCTTTCTTT.

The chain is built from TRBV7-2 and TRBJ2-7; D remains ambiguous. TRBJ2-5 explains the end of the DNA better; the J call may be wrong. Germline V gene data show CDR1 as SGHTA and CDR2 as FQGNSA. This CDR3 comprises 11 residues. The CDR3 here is CASTPTETQYF. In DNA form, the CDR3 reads TGTGCCAGCACCCCGACAGAGACCCAGTACTTC.

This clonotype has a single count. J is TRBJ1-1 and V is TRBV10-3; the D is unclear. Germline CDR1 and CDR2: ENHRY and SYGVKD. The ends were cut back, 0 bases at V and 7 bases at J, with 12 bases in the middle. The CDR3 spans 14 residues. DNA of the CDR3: TGTGCCATCAGTGAGTCCCAGGAACACGGTGAAGCTTTCTTT. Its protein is CAISESQEHGEAFF.

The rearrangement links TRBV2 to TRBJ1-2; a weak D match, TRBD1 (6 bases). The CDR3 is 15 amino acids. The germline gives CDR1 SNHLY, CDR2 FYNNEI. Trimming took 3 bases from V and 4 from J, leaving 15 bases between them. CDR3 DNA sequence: TGTGCCAGCAGTGACCAGACAGGAGCAAGCTATGGCTACACCTTC. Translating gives CASSDQTGASYGYTF. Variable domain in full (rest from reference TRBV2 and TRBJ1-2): EPEVTQTPSHQVTQMGQEVILRCVPISNHLYFYWYRQILGQKVEFLVSFYNNEISEKSEIFDDQFSVERPDGSNFTLKIRSTKLEDSAMYFCASSDQTGASYGYTFGSGTRLTVV.

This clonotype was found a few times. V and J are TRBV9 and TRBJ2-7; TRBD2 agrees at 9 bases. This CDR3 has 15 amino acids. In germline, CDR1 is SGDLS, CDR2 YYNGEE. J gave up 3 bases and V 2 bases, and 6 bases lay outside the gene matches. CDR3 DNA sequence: TGTGCCAGCAGCGTTTCCGGGACTAGCATCTACGAGCAGTACTTC. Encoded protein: CASSVSGTSIYEQYF.

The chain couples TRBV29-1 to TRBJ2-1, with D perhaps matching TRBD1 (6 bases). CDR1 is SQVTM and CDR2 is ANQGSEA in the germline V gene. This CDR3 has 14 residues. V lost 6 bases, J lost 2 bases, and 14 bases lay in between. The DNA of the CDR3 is TGCAGCGTGGGTGACAGGTACGCCTACAATGAGCAGTTCTTC. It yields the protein CSVGDRYAYNEQFF.

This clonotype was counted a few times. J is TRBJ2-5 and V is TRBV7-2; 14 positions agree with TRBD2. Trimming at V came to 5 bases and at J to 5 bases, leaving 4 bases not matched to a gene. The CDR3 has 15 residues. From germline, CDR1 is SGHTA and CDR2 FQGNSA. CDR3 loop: CASSMGLAGAETQYF. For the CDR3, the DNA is TGTGCCAGCAGCATGGGACTAGCGGGAGCGGAGACCCAGTACTTC.

The CDR3 coding sequence is TGTGCCAGCAGTGACAGGGGGGACTACGAGCAGTACTTC. Translation gives CASSDRGDYEQYF. This rearrangement joins TRBV25-1 to TRBJ2-7; the D gene is possibly TRBD1 (7 bases). The CDR3 has 13 amino acids. Trimming cost V 3 bases and J 3 bases, with 9 bases left between them. Looked up from germline, CDR1 is MGHDK and CDR2 is SYGVNS.

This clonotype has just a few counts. CDR3 protein: CSALGDTYEQYF. CDR3 in DNA: TGCAGCGCCCTGGGGGACACCTACGAGCAGTACTTC. The chain recombines TRBV29-1 with TRBJ2-7; possibly TRBD1 for D (6 bases). V lost 7 bases and J 2 bases, leaving 12 bases between the germline ends. There are 12 residues in the CDR3. CDR1 SQVTM and CDR2 ANQGSEA come from the germline V gene.

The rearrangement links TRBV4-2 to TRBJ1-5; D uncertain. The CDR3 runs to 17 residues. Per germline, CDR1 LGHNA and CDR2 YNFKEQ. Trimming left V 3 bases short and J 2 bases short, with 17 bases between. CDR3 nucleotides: TGTGCCAGCAGCCAGGGCCCCTCCGACTTAGGCAATCAGCCCCAGCATTTT. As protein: CASSQGPSDLGNQPQHF.

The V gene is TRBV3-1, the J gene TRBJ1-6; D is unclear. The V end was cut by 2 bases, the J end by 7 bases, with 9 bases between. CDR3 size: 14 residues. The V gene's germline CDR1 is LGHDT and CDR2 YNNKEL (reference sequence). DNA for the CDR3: TGTGCCAGCAGCCAAAAGTCAAGGAATTCACCCCTCCACTTT. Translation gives CASSQKSRNSPLHF.

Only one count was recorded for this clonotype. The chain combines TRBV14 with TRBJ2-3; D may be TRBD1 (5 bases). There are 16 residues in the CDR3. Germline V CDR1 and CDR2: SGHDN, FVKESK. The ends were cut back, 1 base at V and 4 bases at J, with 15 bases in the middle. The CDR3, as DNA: TGTGCCAGCAGCCAAGTTGGTCGCAGGGTCGCAGATACGCAGTATTTT. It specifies CASSQVGRRVADTQYF.

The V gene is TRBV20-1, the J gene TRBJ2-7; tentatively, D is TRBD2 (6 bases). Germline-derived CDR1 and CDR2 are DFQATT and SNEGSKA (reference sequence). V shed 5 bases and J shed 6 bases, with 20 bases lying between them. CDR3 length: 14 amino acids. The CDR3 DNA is TGCAGTGCTCTGTTTCCCGGGGTGGGGGGCGAGCAGTACTTC. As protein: CSALFPGVGGEQYF.

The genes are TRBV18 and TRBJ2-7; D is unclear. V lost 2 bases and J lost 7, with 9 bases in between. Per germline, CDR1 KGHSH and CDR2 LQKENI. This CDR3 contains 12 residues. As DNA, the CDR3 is TGTGCCAGCTCACCAGTAGGGTGGGAGCAGTACTTC. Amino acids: CASSPVGWEQYF.

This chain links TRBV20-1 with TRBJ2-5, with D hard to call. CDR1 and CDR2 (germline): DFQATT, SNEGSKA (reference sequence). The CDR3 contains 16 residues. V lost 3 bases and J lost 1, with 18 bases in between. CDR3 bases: TGCAGTGCTAGGATAATTGGAGCAGCGATCCAAGAGACCCAGTACTTC. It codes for CSARIIGAAIQETQYF.

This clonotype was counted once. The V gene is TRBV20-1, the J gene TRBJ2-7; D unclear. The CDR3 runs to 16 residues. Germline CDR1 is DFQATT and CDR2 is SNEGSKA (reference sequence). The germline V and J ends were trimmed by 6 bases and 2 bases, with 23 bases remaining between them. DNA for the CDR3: TGCAGTGCACGCTTGAGACCGCGAGACCTACCCTACGAGCAGTACTTC. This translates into CSARLRPRDLPYEQYF.

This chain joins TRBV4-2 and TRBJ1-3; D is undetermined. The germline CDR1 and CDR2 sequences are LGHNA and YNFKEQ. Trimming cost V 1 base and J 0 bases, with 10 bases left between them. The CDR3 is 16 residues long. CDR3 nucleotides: TGTGCCAGCAGCCAAGGCTTGGCAAGCTCTGGAAACACCATATATTTT. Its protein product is CASSQGLASSGNTIYF.

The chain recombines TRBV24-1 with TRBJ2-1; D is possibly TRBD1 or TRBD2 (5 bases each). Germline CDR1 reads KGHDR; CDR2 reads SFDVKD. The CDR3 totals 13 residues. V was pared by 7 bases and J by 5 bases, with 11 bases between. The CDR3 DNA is TGTGCCACCAGCTACGTGGGGGACAATGAGCAGTTCTTC. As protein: CATSYVGDNEQFF.

The CDR3 DNA follows: TGTGCCAGCAGTACGGGTAGTGGTGACATTCAGTACTTC. Encoded protein: CASSTGSGDIQYF. The J gene is TRBJ2-4, the V gene TRBV2; D ambiguous. This CDR3 comprises 13 residues. Per germline, CDR1 SNHLY and CDR2 FYNNEI. Trimming pared 5 bases from V and 8 bases from J, leaving 13 bases between.